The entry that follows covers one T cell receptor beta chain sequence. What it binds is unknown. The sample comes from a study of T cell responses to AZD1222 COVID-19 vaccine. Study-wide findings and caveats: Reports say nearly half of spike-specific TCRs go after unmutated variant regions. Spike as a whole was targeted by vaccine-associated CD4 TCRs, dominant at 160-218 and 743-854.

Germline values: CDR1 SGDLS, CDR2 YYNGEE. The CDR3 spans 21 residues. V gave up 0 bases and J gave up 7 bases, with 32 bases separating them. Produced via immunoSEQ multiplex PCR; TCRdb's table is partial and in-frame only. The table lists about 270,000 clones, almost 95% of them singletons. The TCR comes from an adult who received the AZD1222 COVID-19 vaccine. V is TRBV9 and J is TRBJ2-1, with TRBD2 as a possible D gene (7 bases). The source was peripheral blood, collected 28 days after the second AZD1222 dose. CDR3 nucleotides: TGTGCCAGCAGCGTAGTCTTTGTGCGGGGGCGGCTGGGGCAAGAGTGGAATGAGCAGTTCTTC. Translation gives CASSVVFVRGRLGQEWNEQFF. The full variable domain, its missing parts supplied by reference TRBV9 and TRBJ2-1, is DSGVTQTPKHLITATGQRVTLRCSPRSGDLSVYWYQQSLDQGLQFLIQYYNGEERAKGNILERFSAQQFPDLHSELNLSSLELGDSALYFCASSVVFVRGRLGQEWNEQFFGPGTRLTVL.